A selection of T cell receptor beta chains follows, all from one sample in a study of identical twins. Via MiXCR, TCRdb re-called the 5' RACE reads, giving one row per CDR3 protein. The sample includes about 920,000 distinct CDR3 sequences, over 9% of them seen just once. These same data were also listed under a study on yellow fever vaccine responses in identical twins.

The sample comprised PBMCs. These receptors were obtained from a woman aged 18-29 years in good health. CDR3s include the opening cysteine and the closing phenylalanine or tryptophan. The order of the fields is V gene, D gene, CDR3 length, clone size, J gene, CDR3 DNA, CDR3 protein. D genes are given only for firm matches. Clone size, where shown, is once, few, many, or a class for clones that have expanded.

v_call: TRBV12-3/TRBV12-4; d_call: .; cdr3_length: 11; clone_size: many; j_call: TRBJ2-7; cdr3_nt: TGTGCCAGCAGTTTGTCGGGGGAGCAGTACTTC; cdr3_aa: CASSLSGEQYF
v_call: TRBV20-1; d_call: TRBD1; cdr3_length: 18; clone_size: .; j_call: TRBJ2-2; cdr3_nt: TGCAGTGCTAGGCCCACCGGGACAGGGTTCGGAAACACCGGGGAGCTGTTTTTT; cdr3_aa: CSARPTGTGFGNTGELFF
v_call: TRBV20-1; d_call: TRBD1; cdr3_length: 14; clone_size: .; j_call: TRBJ1-1; cdr3_nt: TGCAGTGCTAGGGCCACGGACAGGGGTGACGAAGCTTTCTTT; cdr3_aa: CSARATDRGDEAFF
v_call: TRBV6-1; d_call: TRBD1; cdr3_length: 15; clone_size: .; j_call: TRBJ1-3; cdr3_nt: TGTGCCAGCAGTCCCTTTGGGACAGGGGGAAACACCATATATTTT; cdr3_aa: CASSPFGTGGNTIYF
v_call: TRBV6-1; d_call: .; cdr3_length: 14; clone_size: few; j_call: TRBJ1-1; cdr3_nt: TGTGCCAGCAGTGAGTACAGGGCGGGCACTGAAGCTTTCTTT; cdr3_aa: CASSEYRAGTEAFF
v_call: TRBV5-1; d_call: TRBD1; cdr3_length: 15; clone_size: .; j_call: TRBJ1-4; cdr3_nt: TGCGCCAGCAGCCCCACCGGGACAGGGGTTGAAAAACTGTTTTTT; cdr3_aa: CASSPTGTGVEKLFF
v_call: TRBV5-8; d_call: .; cdr3_length: 16; clone_size: .; j_call: TRBJ1-5; cdr3_nt: TGTGCCAGCACCTCCGGTAGGGGGTTCGGCAATCAGCCCCAGCATTTT; cdr3_aa: CASTSGRGFGNQPQHF
v_call: TRBV6-4; d_call: TRBD2; cdr3_length: 17; clone_size: few; j_call: TRBJ2-1; cdr3_nt: TGTGCCAGCGGGGGGATTAGCGGGAGGAGCTCCTACAATGAGCAGTTCTTC; cdr3_aa: CASGGISGRSSYNEQFF
v_call: TRBV25-1; d_call: TRBD1; cdr3_length: 15; clone_size: .; j_call: TRBJ2-7; cdr3_nt: TGTGCCAGCAGTGAAGAGGGGGCAGGGGGTAGCGAGCAGTACTTC; cdr3_aa: CASSEEGAGGSEQYF
v_call: TRBV3-1; d_call: .; cdr3_length: 16; clone_size: few; j_call: TRBJ1-2; cdr3_nt: TGTGCCAGCAGCCAAGAAAGGACGGACATATTCGGTGGCTACACCTTC; cdr3_aa: CASSQERTDIFGGYTF
v_call: TRBV7-9; d_call: TRBD1; cdr3_length: 12; clone_size: once; j_call: TRBJ2-4; cdr3_nt: TGTGCCAGCAGCTCACAGGGGAACATTCAGTACTTC; cdr3_aa: CASSSQGNIQYF
v_call: TRBV12-3/TRBV12-4; d_call: .; cdr3_length: 16; clone_size: few; j_call: TRBJ2-1; cdr3_nt: TGTGCCAGCAGCCGCGGGCTTTCCCCCTCCTACAATGAGCAGTTCTTC; cdr3_aa: CASSRGLSPSYNEQFF
v_call: TRBV3-1; d_call: TRBD2; cdr3_length: 17; clone_size: .; j_call: TRBJ2-3; cdr3_nt: TGTGCCAGCAGCCAACCCTCGAGGACTAGCGGGACAGATACGCAGTATTTT; cdr3_aa: CASSQPSRTSGTDTQYF
v_call: TRBV4-2; d_call: TRBD2; cdr3_length: 15; clone_size: .; j_call: TRBJ2-3; cdr3_nt: TGTGCCAGCAGCCAAGTAGGACTAGGGGTGGATACGCAGTATTTT; cdr3_aa: CASSQVGLGVDTQYF
v_call: TRBV2; d_call: TRBD2; cdr3_length: 15; clone_size: few; j_call: TRBJ2-3; cdr3_nt: TGTGCCAGCAGTGAAGAAGCGGGGAAGGGAGATACGCAGTATTTT; cdr3_aa: CASSEEAGKGDTQYF
v_call: TRBV9; d_call: .; cdr3_length: 16; clone_size: few; j_call: TRBJ2-3; cdr3_nt: TGTGCCAGCAGCGTAGGGGGGCTACCTAGCACAGATACGCAGTATTTT; cdr3_aa: CASSVGGLPSTDTQYF